This TCR beta chain was sequenced in a study of identical twins. Findings and caveats of the study: The degree of excess twin sharing was weaker in beta out-of-frame sequences.

This clonotype was observed a few times. The target antigen is unknown. Only healthy Caucasians were included as donors. TCRdb redid the calling of the 5' RACE reads with MiXCR, one entry per CDR3 protein. In the table there are approximately 470,000 distinct CDR3 sequences, approximately 15% of which are singletons. The same sample was also studied in work on yellow fever vaccine responses in identical twins.

The sequencing sample was made of CD4+ T cells sorted from blood. This TCR was recovered from a woman younger than 30 in good health.

DNA for the CDR3: TGTGCCAGTAGTATAGGGGCCTACAATGAGCAGTTCTTC. Amino acid sequence: CASSIGAYNEQFF. The V call is TRBV19, the J call TRBJ2-1; D remains ambiguous. The CDR3 length is 13 residues. The V end was cut by 1 base, the J end by 2 bases, with 3 bases between. Germline V gene data show CDR1 as LNHDA and CDR2 as SQIVND (reference sequence).